The present T cell receptor beta chain was sequenced within a study of cytomegalovirus exposure and HLA in healthy donors. Findings and limits, study-wide: The study assumed roughly uniform donor sequencing depth for presence/absence analyses. It is likely that the observed cluster of highly shared sequence variants was a sequencing artifact. Cytomegalovirus status, reportedly, was diagnosed with high specificity and sensitivity by the classifier.

In the case of this clone: No antigen is known for it.

Looked up from germline, CDR1 is SGDLS and CDR2 is YYNGEE. V was cut by 0 bases and J by 2 bases, with 6 bases left in between. CDR3 length: 15 residues. With 60 Vbeta and 13 Jbeta primers, the PCR was carried out. Clones were sequenced by immunoSEQ multiplex PCR, and TCRdb holds only the in-frame ones, with some missing. This table holds 120,000 to 150,000 clones, about 83% found once. V is TRBV9 and J is TRBJ2-6; no definite D call. Sequenced: PBMCs. This clonotype originated in a man aged 40-50 years in good health and CMV-seropositive. The CDR3 DNA reads TGTGCCAGCAGCGTAGCCCATGCTGGGGCCAACGTCCTGACTTTC. Its translation: CASSVAHAGANVLTF.